These 16 T cell receptor beta chains came from one sample sequenced in a study of neurological immune-mediated disorders. TCRdb reprocessed the 5' RACE reads via MiXCR and lists one record per CDR3 protein. The table lists tens of thousands of distinct CDR3 sequences, 5% to 5.5% of them singletons. The specimen sequenced was PBMCs. These receptors originate from a woman aged 25 to 45 with multiple sclerosis.

This sequence joins TRBV15 and TRBJ2-2; D unresolved. The germline V gene has CDR1 LNHNV and CDR2 YYDKDF (reference sequence). The length of the CDR3 is 14 residues. Trimming took 0 bases from V and 4 from J, leaving 6 bases between them. The CDR3 DNA reads TGTGCCACCAGCAGAGATAGTTTCACCGGGGAGCTGTTTTTT. This translates into CATSRDSFTGELFF. Full variable domain (outside the CDR3, taken from reference TRBV15 and TRBJ2-2): DAMVIQNPRYQVTQFGKPVTLSCSQTLNHNVMYWYQQKSSQAPKLLFHYYDKDFNNEADTPDNFQSRRPNTSFCFLDIRSPGLGDTAMYLCATSRDSFTGELFFGEGSRLTVL.

This clonotype was seen ten or more times. The chain uses TRBV7-9 and TRBJ2-6; D is unclear. The CDR3 contains 15 residues. The V end lost 5 bases, the J end lost 0 bases, and 8 bases lay between the germline ends. Germline CDR1 is SEHNR and CDR2 is FQNEAQ (reference sequence). The CDR3 sequence is CASSEVVSGANVLTF. CDR3 sequence (DNA): TGTGCCAGCAGCGAAGTTGTCTCTGGGGCCAACGTCCTGACTTTC.

Ten or more counts support this clonotype. The chain carries TRBV12-3 or TRBV12-4 and TRBJ1-5; TRBD1 is a possible D gene (6 bases). There are 13 residues in the CDR3. V dropped 7 bases and J dropped 6 bases, with 13 bases sitting between them. The CDR3 here is CASNYRVSQPQHF. CDR3 nucleotide sequence: TGTGCCAGCAACTACAGGGTTTCTCAGCCCCAGCATTTT.

This clonotype has at least ten counts. The chain joins TRBV7-6 to TRBJ2-2; 9 nucleotides line up with TRBD2. V lost 4 bases to trimming and J lost 5 bases; unmatched junction nucleotides: 11. Germline V CDR1 and CDR2: SGHVS, FNYEAQ. This CDR3 has 17 residues. The CDR3 loop is CASSYSTRLAVTGELFF. CDR3 bases: TGTGCCAGCAGCTATTCCACACGACTAGCGGTAACCGGGGAGCTGTTTTTT.

This clonotype came up many times. This rearrangement joins TRBV5-1 to TRBJ2-3, with 11 nucleotides matching TRBD2. Unmatched junction bases numbered 6, after V lost 4 bases and J lost 5 bases. CDR3 length: 15 amino acids. CDR1 is SGHRS and CDR2 is YFSETQ in the germline V gene. This chain's CDR3 is CASSISGGAGDTQYF. CDR3 in DNA: TGCGCCAGCAGCATTAGCGGGGGGGCCGGAGATACGCAGTATTTT.

The genes are TRBV3-1 and TRBJ2-7; 9 nucleotides match TRBD2. Germline CDR1 reads LGHDT; CDR2 reads YNNKEL (reference sequence). The CDR3 is 15 residues long. J was trimmed by 6 bases and V by 0 bases; bases with no gene match: 6. The CDR3 DNA follows: TGTGCCAGCAGCCAAGACACCCTAGCGGGACGCGAGCAGTACTTC. Residues: CASSQDTLAGREQYF.

This clonotype appeared many times. The chain carries TRBV20-1 and TRBJ1-1; TRBD1 agrees at 7 bases. This CDR3 contains 11 residues. The germline CDR1 and CDR2 sequences are DFQATT and SNEGSKA (reference sequence). The CDR3 DNA follows: TGCAGAACGCAGGGGGTGACTGAAGCTTTCTTT. Translating it yields CRTQGVTEAFF.

This clonotype was counted many times. The V gene is TRBV12-3 or TRBV12-4, the J gene TRBJ1-2; possibly TRBD1 for D (5 bases). The CDR3 totals 13 residues. V shed 4 bases and J shed 3 bases, with 9 bases lying between them. The CDR3 loop is CASSSPGHYGYTF. In DNA form, the CDR3 reads TGTGCCAGCAGTTCCCCAGGGCACTATGGCTACACCTTC.

This clonotype was seen many times. V and J are TRBV4-1 and TRBJ2-2; 8 bases fit TRBD1. V lost 3 bases to trimming and J lost 7 bases; unmatched junction nucleotides: 7. Germline V lookup: CDR1 MGHRA, CDR2 YSYEKL. This CDR3 region has 15 residues. As DNA, the CDR3 is TGCGCCAGCAGCCATTATCAGGGGGCGGACGGGGAGCTGTTTTTT. Its translation is CASSHYQGADGELFF.

This clonotype was seen ten or more times. This chain links TRBV12-3 or TRBV12-4 with TRBJ1-5, with 9 bases aligning to TRBD1. The J segment lost 5 bases and the V segment lost 6 bases, leaving 2 bases of the junction unmatched. There are 13 residues in the CDR3. The CDR3 region is CASRTGGDQPQHF. In DNA, the CDR3 is TGTGCCAGCAGGACAGGGGGTGATCAGCCCCAGCATTTT.

This clonotype was seen ten or more times. The chain links TRBV20-1 to TRBJ1-1; D is undetermined. Germline loops: CDR1 DFQATT, CDR2 SNEGSKA (reference sequence). V was pared by 0 bases and J by 1 base, with 6 bases between. CDR3 size: 13 residues. The CDR3 region has the DNA TGCAGTGCTAGAGAAACGTGGAACACTGAAGCTTTCTTT. Residues: CSARETWNTEAFF.

This clonotype was detected ten times or more. The chain has TRBV20-1 and TRBJ2-1; 10 nucleotides line up with TRBD1. The J segment lost 7 bases and the V segment lost 4 bases, leaving 7 bases of the junction unmatched. The CDR3 loop spans 14 amino acids. CDR1 is DFQATT, CDR2 SNEGSKA, per germline (reference sequence). The CDR3 region is CSATWGQGKNEQFF. The CDR3 bases are TGCAGTGCTACCTGGGGACAGGGGAAGAATGAGCAGTTCTTC.

The V and J genes are TRBV10-2 and TRBJ2-2, with 8 bases identical to TRBD2. The CDR3 is 19 amino acids. CDR1 is WSHSY and CDR2 is SAAADI in the germline V gene. V gave up 3 bases and J gave up 0 bases; unmatched junction bases: 12. The CDR3 reads CASSDPGGDPHANTGELFF. The CDR3 nucleotides are TGCGCCAGCAGTGATCCCGGGGGGGATCCGCATGCGAACACCGGGGAGCTGTTTTTT.

This clonotype was observed a handful of times. This chain connects TRBV27 to TRBJ2-7; 8 bases are shared with TRBD2. This CDR3 comprises 15 residues. CDR1 MNHEY and CDR2 SMNVEV come from the germline V gene (reference sequence). The trim removed 3 bases at V and 3 bases at J, leaving 7 bases unmatched. CDR3 residues: CASSFLLAGHYEQYF. The CDR3 coding sequence is TGTGCCAGCAGTTTCCTCCTAGCGGGTCACTACGAGCAGTACTTC.

This clonotype was counted at least ten times. V gene TRBV5-1 combines with J gene TRBJ1-1; 9 bases align to TRBD1. The CDR3 is 17 amino acids. Trimming removed 0 bases from V and 4 bases from J; junction bases left unmatched: 10. CDR1 and CDR2 from the germline V gene are SGHRS and YFSETQ. As DNA, the CDR3 is TGCGCCAGCAGCTTGGATGCACAGGGGGCGCTTGGCACTGAAGCTTTCTTT. Protein sequence: CASSLDAQGALGTEAFF. Filled out from reference TRBV5-1 and TRBJ1-1, the complete variable domain reads KAGVTQTPRYLIKTRGQQVTLSCSPISGHRSVSWYQQTPGQGLQFLFEYFSETQRNKGNFPGRFSGRQFSNSRSEMNVSTLELGDSALYLCASSLDAQGALGTEAFFGQGTRLTVV.

This clonotype has ten or more counts. DNA of the CDR3: TGTGCCAGCAGTCAGCGGGGGGGCTCCTACAATGAGCAGTTCTTC. This translates into CASSQRGGSYNEQFF. The rearrangement uses TRBV12-3 or TRBV12-4 and TRBJ2-1; 10 bases line up with TRBD2. V lost 5 bases, J lost 0 bases, and 1 base stayed unmatched. CDR3 length: 15 residues.